One sample yielded the 3 T cell receptor beta chains listed below, sequenced in a study of type 1 and type 2 diabetes patients. PCR was run on genomic DNA. Multiplex PCR with 30 forward and 13 reverse primers amplified the TCR beta CDR3. TCRdb recomputed calls from the multiplex PCR reads with MiXCR, one row per CDR3 protein. The repertoire holds 250,000 to 300,000 distinct CDR3 sequences, with 45% to 60% as singletons. Sequences were obtained from peripheral blood mononuclear cells (PBMCs). These receptors came from a man aged 18 to 29 with type 2 diabetes.

The chain links TRBV6-6 to TRBJ2-7; D uncertain. V was shortened by 5 bases and J by 4 bases, with 6 bases between the two germline ends. The germline gives CDR1 MNHNY, CDR2 SVGAGI (reference sequence). There are 11 residues in the CDR3. In DNA form, the CDR3 reads TGTGCCAGCAGTCCCCAGTACGAGCAGTACTTC. Protein: CASSPQYEQYF.

This clonotype occurred a few times. The chain uses TRBV6-1 and TRBJ2-1; maybe TRBD2 (7 bases). Germline lookup yields CDR1 MNHNS and CDR2 SASEGT. Trimming left V 7 bases short and J 7 bases short, with 26 bases between. The CDR3 spans 17 residues. CDR3 DNA: TGTGCCAGCACCGGGGGGCCTTCGCGGGGACCATTTAATGAGCAGTTCTTC. It specifies CASTGGPSRGPFNEQFF.

The chain links TRBV10-3 to TRBJ2-3; D gene uncertain. The CDR3 spans 14 residues. The germline V gene encodes CDR1 ENHRY and CDR2 SYGVKD. The germline V and J ends were trimmed by 4 bases and 1 base, with 9 bases remaining between them. The CDR3, as DNA: TGTGCCATCAGTGCAGGCATCGGCACAGATACGCAGTATTTT. Protein product: CAISAGIGTDTQYF.